This T cell receptor (beta chain) originates from a study of blood T cell repertoires in COVID-19 (dated by TCRdb to about 2020). In terms of the full investigation: Samples covering the acute and convalescent phases of COVID-19 were provided by collaborators in the United States, Italy and Spain. The samples were drawn from the first 160 participants of the ongoing ImmuneRACE study and from over a thousand subjects provided by 6 global collaborators. The repertoires were released in a freely available public database meant as a resource for research on the immune response to SARS-CoV-2. The prospective study material was composed of cDNA or gDNA derived from T cells, B-cell-depleted T cells, or PBMCs. Subjects who had been exposed to COVID-19, were actively infected with it, or had recovered from it provided the deeply sampled blood TCRbeta repertoires that made up the dataset. Sample metadata almost always included a de-identified subject ID, COVID-19 status, age in years and sex. HLA class I and class II types, where available, came from metadata supplied by the sample provider rather than from assay-based typing.

The germline V gene encodes CDR1 MNHEY and CDR2 SVGAGI. The CDR3 runs 13 residues from the cysteine to the phenylalanine. The only DNA kept is the CDR3, 39 bases in frame from the first base. Unmatched junction bases come to 3, with V trimmed by 6 bases and J by 6 bases. About this clone: Its recognized antigen is unknown. No qualities accompany the bases; no much larger clone lies one base away.

TCRbeta CDR3 regions were amplified from genomic DNA using the immunoSEQ Assay, a bias-controlled multiplex PCR. In the authors' own workflow: The number of nucleated cells in each sample was estimated by amplification of reference gene primers within the assay. Sequence reads were collapsed and filtered to measure the absolute abundance of every unique TCRbeta CDR3 rearrangement. For each sample, productive Simpson clonality was calculated by taking the square root of Simpson's diversity index across productive rearrangements. TCRdb mirrors the immuneACCESS table, restricted to in-frame sequences. Some clones are absent from its copies; in checked studies, under half trace to an unresolved V gene, and the reason for the others is unknown. V, J and clone size were drawn from that table, and D and trimming were deduced from the DNA. Recorded for this sample are almost 250,000 clones; approximately 90% of them occurred a single time. Jointly, the top ten make up about 4% of the sample.

Enrolling through a virtual design, the prospective study's participants ranged in age from roughly 18 to 89 years and lived across roughly 24 United States geographic areas. Cohort assignment in the prospective study relied on participant-reported clinical history from a screening survey and a study questionnaire. Recovered participants in ImmuneRACE Cohort 3 were defined as having two consecutive negative NP/OP PCR tests, clearance from a healthcare professional, or resolution of symptoms. Mobile phlebotomists in the prospective study collected whole blood, serum and a nasopharyngeal or oropharyngeal swab from every participant. Prospective study participants could optionally give additional blood draws and questionnaires over a roughly two-month period. Before DNA extraction, blood samples from the prospective study were shipped at room temperature or frozen. On the study overall, not on this receptor specifically: The amount of clinical and demographic metadata varied by source and participant and was provided uncurated.

Sequences were obtained from PBMCs or T cells enriched from blood (not recorded which). This sequence was found in a woman younger than 45 who had recovered from COVID-19. The rearranged chain carries TRBV6-5 and TRBJ2-1, with 9 junctional bases fitting TRBD2. The CDR3 in this case is CASRRLAVNEQFF. The bases are TGTGCCAGCAGGAGACTAGCGGTCAATGAGCAGTTCTTC.